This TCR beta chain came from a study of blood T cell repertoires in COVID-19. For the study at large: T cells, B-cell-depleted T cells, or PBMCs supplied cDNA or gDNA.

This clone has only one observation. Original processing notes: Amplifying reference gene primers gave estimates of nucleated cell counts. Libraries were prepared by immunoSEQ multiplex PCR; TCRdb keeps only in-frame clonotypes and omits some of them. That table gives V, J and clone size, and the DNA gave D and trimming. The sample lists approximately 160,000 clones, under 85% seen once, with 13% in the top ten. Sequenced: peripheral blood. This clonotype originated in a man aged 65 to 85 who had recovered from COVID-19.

The CDR3 region is CASSAPGLAGGEQYF. The DNA of the CDR3 is TGTGCCAGCAGTGCGCCGGGACTAGCGGGAGGCGAGCAGTACTTC. The chain combines TRBV2 with TRBJ2-7, with 15 bases lining up with TRBD2. V shed 4 bases, J shed 6 bases, and the junction held 4 bases outside the gene matches. Germline V gene data show CDR1 as SNHLY and CDR2 as FYNNEI. There are 15 residues in the CDR3.